This T cell receptor (beta chain) was captured by sequencing in a study of cytomegalovirus exposure and HLA in healthy donors. Study summary: There were 70 million to 95 million unique TCRs (from HLA-typed donors) in an early data release.

A remark on this clone: Its antigen is unidentified.

PCR amplification relied on 60 Vbeta primers (plus 13 Jbeta primers). Assay used: immunoSEQ multiplex PCR; TCRdb lists only in-frame clones, some missing. The sample yields more than 130,000 clones, around 72% seen once. V dropped 3 bases and J dropped 5 bases, with 16 bases sitting between them. The CDR3 contains 15 residues. Germline V gene data show CDR1 as MNHEY and CDR2 as SMNVEV (reference sequence). General study results and limits: Presence/absence analyses assumed roughly uniform sequencing depth across donors. Productive rates of about 90% or about 30% were seen for most TCR beta V segments in an earlier analysis. A list of approximately 160 TCR beta chains associated with cytomegalovirus was given.

The chain combines TRBV27 with TRBJ2-5; D is unresolved. The specimen sequenced was PBMCs. This sequence was found in a human donor in good health. The CDR3 DNA sequence: TGTGCCAGCAGTTTGGGTCCCGGAGATAAGGAGACCCAGTACTTC. Its protein is CASSLGPGDKETQYF.